A single sample is the source of the 32 T cell receptor beta chains below, sequenced in a study of shared clonotypes between healthy human individuals. Naive CD8 cells lacked CD45RO, underwent positive selection for CCR7 and left out terminally differentiated effector memory CD45RA+ cells. Profiled with immunoSEQ multiplex PCR; TCRdb holds only in-frame clones, not every one. The data hold hundreds of thousands of clones, with 92% observed a single time. Sequenced sample: naive CD8+ T cells sorted from blood. Every receptor here comes from a man aged 25 to 40 in good health.

This chain joins TRBV7-6 and TRBJ1-1; unclear D gene. Germline loops: CDR1 SGHVS, CDR2 FNYEAQ. CDR3 length equals 14 residues. Trimming left V 5 bases short and J 6 bases short, with 16 bases between. The DNA of the CDR3 is TGTGCCAGCAGCCCCGGGAGCCCGGCGGCTGAAGCTTTCTTT. It codes for CASSPGSPAAEAFF.

V and J are TRBV7-9 and TRBJ2-2; the D is unclear. V gave up 5 bases and J gave up 2 bases, with 12 bases separating them. CDR1 SEHNR and CDR2 FQNEAQ come from the germline V gene (reference sequence). CDR3 length: 15 amino acids. The DNA for the CDR3 is TGTGCCAGCAGCATCGGACCATTCAACACCGGGGAGCTGTTTTTT. Its translation is CASSIGPFNTGELFF. Full variable domain (missing parts from reference TRBV7-9 and TRBJ2-2): DTGVSQNPRHKITKRGQNVTFRCDPISEHNRLYWYRQTLGQGPEFLTYFQNEAQLEKSRLLSDRFSAERPKGSFSTLEIQRTEQGDSAMYLCASSIGPFNTGELFFGEGSRLTVL.

This chain joins TRBV27 and TRBJ2-3, with D possibly matching TRBD2 (7 bases). The CDR3 length is 14 residues. Trimming removed 8 bases from V and 1 base from J, with 13 bases in between. Germline CDR1 is MNHEY and CDR2 is SMNVEV (reference sequence). The CDR3 region is CASGRGGGTDTQYF. CDR3 coding DNA: TGTGCCAGCGGGAGAGGGGGGGGCACAGATACGCAGTATTTT.

This chain uses TRBV7-6 with TRBJ2-7, with D uncertain. The CDR3 is made up of 14 amino acids. V lost 0 bases to trimming and J lost 0 bases, with 6 bases between them. The germline gives CDR1 SGHVS, CDR2 FNYEAQ. CDR3 in amino acids: CASSLASASYEQYF. The CDR3 nucleotides are TGTGCCAGCAGCTTAGCTTCCGCCTCCTACGAGCAGTACTTC.

V gene TRBV28 combines with J gene TRBJ1-4, with D maybe TRBD1 (6 bases). Looked up from germline, CDR1 is MDHEN and CDR2 is SYDVKM. This CDR3 contains 19 residues. V lost 0 bases to trimming and J lost 7 bases, with 24 bases between them. CDR3 sequence reads: CASSLCMPPGVVDCEKLFF. The CDR3, as DNA: TGTGCCAGCAGTTTATGCATGCCCCCAGGGGTGGTAGATTGTGAAAAACTGTTTTTT.

The J gene is TRBJ2-3, the V gene TRBV27; 10 bases are a match to TRBD2. Germline trimming cut 6 bases from V and 2 bases from J; bases unmatched to any gene: 5. The CDR3 runs 15 residues. CDR1 MNHEY and CDR2 SMNVEV come from the germline V gene (reference sequence). The CDR3, as DNA: TGTGCCAGCAGGAGACTAGCGGGTTCCACAGATACGCAGTATTTT. It translates to CASRRLAGSTDTQYF.

The J gene is TRBJ2-7, the V gene TRBV10-2; 9 bases align to TRBD2. With V trimmed by 5 bases and J by 6 bases, 5 bases remained unmatched. CDR1 and CDR2 (germline): WSHSY, SAAADI. The CDR3 is 13 amino acids. The CDR3 DNA is TGCGCCAGCAGTAGGAGCGGGGGGATCGAGCAGTACTTC. Its translation is CASSRSGGIEQYF.

The chain links TRBV27 to TRBJ2-7; tentatively, D is TRBD1 (5 bases). This CDR3 contains 15 residues. V was trimmed by 2 bases and J by 5 bases, leaving 16 bases between them. Germline V gene lookup returns CDR1 MNHEY and CDR2 SMNVEV (reference sequence). The CDR3 nucleotides are TGTGCCAGCAGTTTAAAGATCGGCAGGGCGGACGAGCAGTACTTC. This codes for CASSLKIGRADEQYF.

Written as DNA, the CDR3 is TGTGCCAGCAGTTTTGGCCCGGGAGTGGGACAGGACTACGAGCAGTACTTC. This translates into CASSFGPGVGQDYEQYF. The gene calls are TRBV28 and TRBJ2-7; 8 positions match TRBD1. Per the germline V gene, CDR1 is MDHEN and CDR2 is SYDVKM. Trimming at V came to 3 bases and at J to 3 bases, leaving 13 bases not matched to a gene. The CDR3 extends over 17 amino acids. Supplemented by reference TRBV28 and TRBJ2-7, the full variable domain reads DVKVTQSSRYLVKRTGEKVFLECVQDMDHENMFWYRQDPGLGLRLIYFSYDVKMKEKGDIPEGYSVSREKKERFSLILESASTNQTSMYLCASSFGPGVGQDYEQYFGPGTRLTVT.

The V gene is TRBV11-2, the J gene TRBJ2-7; 7 positions match TRBD2. Trimming took 3 bases from V and 7 from J; bases not matched to a gene: 6. From germline, CDR1 is SGHAT and CDR2 FQNNGV. The CDR3 extends over 13 amino acids. CDR3 in amino acids: CASSFGGVREQYF. In DNA, the CDR3 is TGTGCCAGCAGCTTTGGGGGGGTTCGGGAGCAGTACTTC.

The chain carries TRBV4-1 and TRBJ1-5; D is ambiguous. The germline CDR1 and CDR2 sequences are MGHRA and YSYEKL. This CDR3 has 14 residues. Trimming took off 1 base at V and 7 bases at J, with 11 bases between the two ends. The CDR3: CASSQVRARQPQHF. In DNA, the CDR3 is TGCGCCAGCAGCCAAGTCCGGGCCAGACAGCCCCAGCATTTT.

For this clone: This sample includes further DNA sequences coding for the same CDR3. This chain uses TRBV7-8 with TRBJ2-7; D call uncertain. The CDR3 extends over 12 amino acids. Germline V gives CDR1 SGHVS, CDR2 FQNEAQ. V was clipped by 1 base and J by 4 bases, with 5 bases between them. The chain's CDR3 is CASSLVRYEQYF. The DNA for the CDR3 is TGTGCCAGCAGCTTAGTCCGGTACGAGCAGTACTTC. Filled out from reference TRBV7-8 and TRBJ2-7, the complete variable domain reads GAGVSQSPRYKVAKRGQDVALRCDPISGHVSLFWYQQALGQGPEFLTYFQNEAQLDKSGLPSDRFFAERPEGSVSTLKIQRTQQEDSAVYLCASSLVRYEQYFGPGTRLTVT.

V gene TRBV4-1 combines with J gene TRBJ2-5; tentative D call: TRBD2 (6 bases). Germline V gene lookup returns CDR1 MGHRA and CDR2 YSYEKL. CDR3 length: 16 residues. V was trimmed by 1 base and J by 4 bases, leaving 16 bases between them. Here the CDR3 DNA reads TGCGCCAGCAGCCAAGCAGGTGCGGGACGGGGAGAGACCCAGTACTTC. This encodes CASSQAGAGRGETQYF.

The gene calls are TRBV5-8 and TRBJ1-1; 12 nucleotides agree with TRBD1. Per the germline V gene, CDR1 is SGHTS and CDR2 is YDEGEE. The CDR3 consists of 17 residues. Unmatched junction bases numbered 12, after V lost 4 bases and J lost 5 bases. CDR3 residues: CASSLQRDRGRTTEAFF. CDR3 sequence (DNA): TGTGCCAGCAGCCTACAACGGGACAGGGGGCGCACTACTGAAGCTTTCTTT.

The chain is built from TRBV6-6 and TRBJ2-5, with 7 positions matching TRBD2. Germline CDR1 is MNHNY and CDR2 is SVGAGI (reference sequence). The CDR3 consists of 15 residues. Unmatched junction bases numbered 12, after V lost 4 bases and J lost 7 bases. Here the CDR3 reads CASSWERDGSGTQYF. In nucleotides, the CDR3 is TGTGCCAGCAGTTGGGAGCGGGACGGCTCGGGGACCCAGTACTTC.

This chain links TRBV11-3 with TRBJ2-5, with D possibly matching TRBD1 (6 bases). V dropped 2 bases and J dropped 4 bases, with 11 bases sitting between them. The CDR3 covers 14 residues. Germline CDR1 SGHNT, CDR2 YENEEA. As DNA, the CDR3 is TGTGCCAGCAGCTTAACAGGGCAGGCAGAGACCCAGTACTTC. It encodes CASSLTGQAETQYF.

This rearrangement joins TRBV9 to TRBJ1-3; no clear D gene. The CDR3 covers 17 residues. V was pared by 0 bases and J by 3 bases, with 16 bases between. CDR1 and CDR2 from the germline V gene are SGDLS and YYNGEE. CDR3 nucleotides: TGTGCCAGCAGCGTAGAAGGGTTAGCGGGGATTGGAAACACCATATATTTT. Its translation is CASSVEGLAGIGNTIYF.

J is TRBJ2-7 and V is TRBV28; 7 nucleotides agree with TRBD1. Germline CDR1 is MDHEN and CDR2 is SYDVKM. The CDR3 spans 18 residues. The V segment lost 4 bases and the J segment 2 bases; nucleotides outside the gene matches: 17. The CDR3 DNA is TGTGCCAGCAGTTACTCGCTAAGGGGGCCACCTTCCACCTACGAGCAGTACTTC. Amino acids: CASSYSLRGPPSTYEQYF. The entire variable domain, with the rest obtained from reference TRBV28 and TRBJ2-7, is as follows: DVKVTQSSRYLVKRTGEKVFLECVQDMDHENMFWYRQDPGLGLRLIYFSYDVKMKEKGDIPEGYSVSREKKERFSLILESASTNQTSMYLCASSYSLRGPPSTYEQYFGPGTRLTVT.

V usage is TRBV6-1 and J usage is TRBJ1-1; tentatively, D is TRBD1 (5 bases). Germline CDR1 reads MNHNS; CDR2 reads SASEGT. This CDR3 has 13 amino acids. The germline V and J ends were trimmed by 8 bases and 7 bases, with 17 bases remaining between them. CDR3 amino acids: CASVGGGRVEAFF. In nucleotides, the CDR3 is TGTGCCAGCGTTGGGGGAGGACGGGTTGAAGCTTTCTTT.

The chain is built from TRBV7-9 and TRBJ2-7; D gene ambiguous. Between the trimmed V and J ends, which lost 4 bases and 2 bases, there was a span of 12 bases. Germline CDR1 is SEHNR and CDR2 is FQNEAQ (reference sequence). The CDR3 covers 14 residues. The CDR3 DNA is TGTGCCAGCAGCTCCGCCCGGCAGCCCTACGAGCAGTACTTC. Translated, it gives CASSSARQPYEQYF.

Comments on this clone: This CDR3 is also generated by other DNA sequences in the sample. This chain uses TRBV18 with TRBJ2-5; no firm D call. This CDR3 contains 10 residues. The V gene lost 6 bases and the J gene lost 1 base, with 0 bases spanning the gap. The V gene's germline CDR1 is KGHSH and CDR2 LQKENI. The CDR3 loop reads CASSQETQYF. The CDR3 nucleotides are TGTGCCAGCTCCCAAGAGACCCAGTACTTC.

The count of this clone is one. The CDR3 DNA sequence: TGTGCCAGCAGTTATACTGGACACCTTAAATATATTGCCGGGGAGCTGTTTTTT. Translation gives CASSYTGHLKYIAGELFF. The chain links TRBV28 to TRBJ2-2, with TRBD1 as a possible D gene (5 bases). The germline V gene has CDR1 MDHEN and CDR2 SYDVKM. The length of the CDR3 is 18 residues. The ends were cut back, 4 bases at V and 6 bases at J, with 24 bases in the middle.

V is TRBV29-1 and J is TRBJ2-1; D possibly corresponds to TRBD2 (6 bases). Germline V gene data show CDR1 as SQVTM and CDR2 as ANQGSEA. This CDR3 spans 12 amino acids. CDR3 sequence (DNA): TGCGCTGGGGGGAGACCCTACAATGAGCAGTTCTTC. This sequence encodes CAGGRPYNEQFF.

The chain has TRBV27 and TRBJ2-7; the match to TRBD2 covers 7 bases. The CDR3 loop spans 15 amino acids. The germline gives CDR1 MNHEY, CDR2 SMNVEV (reference sequence). Losses at the gene ends were 0 bases for V and 4 bases for J; bases not matched to a gene: 6. The CDR3 protein is CASSLSLAVIYEQYF. The CDR3 nucleotides are TGTGCCAGCAGTTTATCCCTAGCGGTTATTTACGAGCAGTACTTC.

The chain employs TRBV5-1 and TRBJ2-7, with D unclear. This CDR3 has 15 residues. CDR1 and CDR2 from the germline V gene are SGHRS and YFSETQ. The V gene lost 7 bases and the J gene lost 0 bases, with 17 bases spanning the gap. DNA of the CDR3: TGCGCCAGCCGCACATCCGGACCAAGCTCCTACGAGCAGTACTTC. Its protein is CASRTSGPSSYEQYF.

The CDR3 is CASSHPLGQGAIGYTF. The DNA of the CDR3 is TGTGCCAGCAGCCACCCCCTGGGGCAGGGGGCAATTGGCTACACCTTC. J is TRBJ1-2 and V is TRBV7-6; 8 bases fit TRBD1. The V gene end was trimmed by 5 bases and the J gene end by 7 bases; junction bases not matched to a gene: 15. The CDR3 consists of 16 residues. Germline V gene lookup returns CDR1 SGHVS and CDR2 FNYEAQ.

This clone has a single count. V and J are TRBV19 and TRBJ2-5; D is undetermined. Germline CDR1 is LNHDA and CDR2 is SQIVND (reference sequence). With 7 bases removed from V and 5 bases from J, the gap between germline ends came to 11 bases. The CDR3 sequence is 12 residues long. The CDR3 loop reads CASIGPSETQYF. For the CDR3, the DNA is TGTGCCAGTATTGGACCCTCGGAGACCCAGTACTTC.

The gene calls are TRBV29-1 and TRBJ1-4, with a tentative D call TRBD1 (6 bases). The CDR3 has 16 residues. The germline V gene encodes CDR1 SQVTM and CDR2 ANQGSEA. V lost 1 base and J 8 bases, leaving 20 bases between the germline ends. CDR3 DNA: TGCAGCGTTGAAGTGGGGAATAGCAGGGGAGGCGAAAAACTGTTTTTT. Amino acids: CSVEVGNSRGGEKLFF.

This chain joins TRBV21-1 and TRBJ1-5; the D call TRBD1 from the table was never checked on the DNA. TRBV21-1 is a pseudogene segment. The CDR3 is 17 residues long. CDR3 amino acids: CASSKDRGKQGNQPQHF. The CDR3 DNA reads TGTGCCAGCAGCAAAGACCGGGGAAAACAGGGAAATCAGCCCCAGCATTTT.

The V call is TRBV6-1, the J call TRBJ2-1; D gene ambiguous. The germline CDR1 and CDR2 sequences are MNHNS and SASEGT. V was cut by 2 bases and J by 2 bases, with 13 bases left in between. The CDR3 loop spans 16 amino acids. The CDR3 here is CASSESRTDAYNEQFF. The CDR3 nucleotides read TGTGCCAGCAGTGAATCTAGGACGGACGCCTACAATGAGCAGTTCTTC.

V usage is TRBV27 and J usage is TRBJ2-3; either TRBD1 or TRBD2 may supply D (7 bases each). V lost 3 bases, J lost 6 bases, and 25 bases lay in between. Looked up from germline, CDR1 is MNHEY and CDR2 is SMNVEV (reference sequence). There are 18 residues in the CDR3. Written as DNA, the CDR3 is TGTGCCAGCAGTTTCAGGGGGGCTAGCGGCACTACATGGGATACGCAGTATTTT. It specifies CASSFRGASGTTWDTQYF.

The V call is TRBV4-1, the J call TRBJ1-4; tentative D call: TRBD1 (5 bases). The CDR3 runs 16 residues. Germline V CDR1 and CDR2: MGHRA, YSYEKL. Deletions cut 3 bases from V and 7 bases from J, with 18 bases between. The CDR3 sequence is CASSHLGQAVGEKLFF. The CDR3, as DNA: TGCGCCAGCAGCCACCTGGGGCAGGCGGTAGGTGAAAAACTGTTTTTT.